The 9 T cell receptor beta chains below come from one sample, sequenced in a study of cytomegalovirus exposure and HLA in healthy donors. In the PCR, 60 Vbeta and 13 Jbeta primers were used. Here immunoSEQ multiplex PCR was the method, and the copy in TCRdb shows in-frame clones only, minus some. The sample shows around 200,000 clones, over 75% of them seen only once. The specimen sequenced was PBMCs. The receptor set was obtained from a woman between 50 and 59 years old in good health and CMV-seropositive.

This chain uses TRBV5-4 with TRBJ1-1; tentative D call: TRBD1 (5 bases). Germline-derived CDR1 and CDR2 are SGHNT and YYREEE (reference sequence). V gave up 2 bases and J gave up 2 bases, with 10 bases separating them. CDR3 size: 14 residues. The CDR3 region is CASSFPRANTEAFF. CDR3 nucleotides: TGTGCCAGCAGCTTCCCCAGGGCAAACACTGAAGCTTTCTTT.

The rearrangement links TRBV9 to TRBJ2-5, with 9 bases aligning to TRBD1. Judging by the DNA end, TRBJ2-7 fits better; the J call may be wrong. The CDR3 consists of 16 residues. The germline V gene encodes CDR1 SGDLS and CDR2 YYNGEE. CDR3 coding DNA: TGTGCCAGCAGCCCAATTGGGCGGACAGGGGCGAACGAGCAGTACTTC. It is translated as CASSPIGRTGANEQYF.

The gene calls are TRBV5-5 and TRBJ1-2, with D possibly TRBD1 on 6 matching bases. The CDR3 sequence is 14 residues long. Trimming took 0 bases from V and 3 from J, leaving 9 bases between them. CDR1 and CDR2 (germline): SGHKS, YYEKEE (reference sequence). DNA for the CDR3: TGTGCCAGCAGCTTGGAACAGGGAGACTATGGCTACACCTTC. It translates to CASSLEQGDYGYTF.

There are a few counts of this clone. The chain employs TRBV7-3 and TRBJ2-3, with 8 positions matching TRBD2. The CDR3 covers 14 residues. Germline V gene sequence: CDR1 SGHTA, CDR2 FQGTGA. Losses at the gene ends were 4 bases for V and 6 bases for J; bases not matched to a gene: 6. CDR3 sequence reads: CASSSGLAQDTQYF. The CDR3 DNA follows: TGTGCCAGCAGCTCAGGACTAGCCCAGGATACGCAGTATTTT.

The genes are TRBV9 and TRBJ2-3; D is perhaps TRBD1 (5 bases). Germline V gene lookup returns CDR1 SGDLS and CDR2 YYNGEE. This CDR3 has 16 amino acids. The V gene lost 0 bases and the J gene lost 1 base, with 12 bases spanning the gap. Written as DNA, the CDR3 is TGTGCCAGCAGCGTAGGAGGCAGGGTTGGCACAGATACGCAGTATTTT. As protein: CASSVGGRVGTDTQYF.

This clone was counted a few times. V and J are TRBV6-1 and TRBJ2-1; TRBD2 matches 13 bases. Per the germline V gene, CDR1 is MNHNS and CDR2 is SASEGT. Trimming at V came to 6 bases and at J to 6 bases, leaving 5 bases not matched to a gene. CDR3 length: 15 amino acids. The CDR3 region has the DNA TGTGCCAGCAGCCTGACTAGCGGGGGGACCAATGAGCAGTTCTTC. Its translation: CASSLTSGGTNEQFF.

CDR3 in amino acids: CASSEDLDSSNTEAFF. The CDR3 coding sequence is TGTGCCAGCAGTGAAGATTTAGACAGTTCGAACACTGAAGCTTTCTTT. V usage is TRBV2 and J usage is TRBJ1-1; D is possibly TRBD1 (5 bases). The CDR3 runs to 16 residues. V lost 1 base and J lost 1, with 13 bases in between. In germline, CDR1 is SNHLY, CDR2 FYNNEI.

This chain links TRBV19 with TRBJ2-1; no reliable D call. The CDR3 consists of 14 residues. Trimming left V 3 bases short and J 6 bases short, with 12 bases between. Germline CDR1 is LNHDA and CDR2 is SQIVND (reference sequence). The DNA of the CDR3 is TGTGCCAGTAGTATTCCTCCACACCTCAATGAGCAGTTCTTC. It codes for CASSIPPHLNEQFF.

This clone was detected a few times. The chain couples TRBV5-5 to TRBJ1-6; perhaps TRBD1 as D (6 bases). Germline CDR1 and CDR2: SGHKS and YYEKEE (reference sequence). This CDR3 is 20 amino acids long. Trimming took 4 bases from V and 0 from J, leaving 23 bases between them. CDR3 sequence reads: CASSRTPTRQESSYNSPLHF. CDR3 nucleotide sequence: TGTGCCAGCAGCCGAACACCCACTAGACAGGAGAGCTCCTATAATTCACCCCTCCACTTT.